The 19 T cell receptor beta chains given below trace back to one sample, sequenced in a study of T cells in Graves' hyperthyroidism and ophthalmopathy. It was RNA transcripts that yielded the amplified TCR beta CDR3 regions. In the first-round RT-PCR of the TCR CDR3, the HTBI primer set was used. TCRdb recomputed calls from the multiplex PCR reads with MiXCR, one row per CDR3 protein. The table has about 210,000 distinct CDR3 sequences, roughly 15% seen once; the top ten hold 50%. The sequenced sample consisted of blood. The source is a man aged 50 to 60 with Graves' hyperthyroidism.

This clonotype has a count of ten or more. V and J are TRBV20-1 and TRBJ2-3; TRBD2 might be the D (6 bases). Between the trimmed V and J ends, which lost 6 bases and 2 bases, there was a span of 15 bases. CDR3 length equals 14 residues. Germline-derived CDR1 and CDR2 are DFQATT and SNEGSKA (reference sequence). The CDR3 DNA sequence: TGCAGTGCAACCGGGACTTCTTACACAGATACGCAGTATTTT. It translates to CSATGTSYTDTQYF.

The genes are TRBV5-1 and TRBJ1-5, with D tentatively TRBD1 (5 bases). Per the germline V gene, CDR1 is SGHRS and CDR2 is YFSETQ. Trimming removed 4 bases at V and 5 bases at J, with 13 bases between. The CDR3 sequence is 14 residues long. CDR3 amino acids: CASSQGSGDQPQHF. CDR3 bases: TGCGCCAGCAGCCAGGGCAGTGGAGATCAGCCCCAGCATTTT.

This chain links TRBV4-1 with TRBJ2-6; a possible D gene is TRBD1 (6 bases). V was pared by 6 bases and J by 3 bases, with 12 bases between. The germline gives CDR1 MGHRA, CDR2 YSYEKL. The CDR3 contains 15 residues. CDR3 protein: CASRGYRVGANVLTF. CDR3 sequence (DNA): TGCGCCAGCAGGGGCTACAGGGTTGGGGCCAACGTCCTGACTTTC.

The chain carries TRBV6-5 and TRBJ2-5; D is perhaps TRBD2 (6 bases). The CDR3 consists of 15 residues. V lost 0 bases, J lost 3 bases, and 11 bases lay in between. Germline V gene sequence: CDR1 MNHEY, CDR2 SVGAGI. CDR3 protein: CASSYSNTGEETQYF. DNA for the CDR3: TGTGCCAGCAGTTACTCGAATACGGGAGAAGAGACCCAGTACTTC.

The J gene is TRBJ2-7, the V gene TRBV20-1; no clear D. The CDR3 is 13 residues long. The ends were cut back, 2 bases at V and 0 bases at J, with 8 bases in the middle. The germline CDR1 and CDR2 sequences are DFQATT and SNEGSKA (reference sequence). CDR3 coding DNA: TGCAGTGCTAGATGGAGTAGCTCCTACGAGCAGTACTTC. Translation gives CSARWSSSYEQYF.

In this sample, this clonotype turned up many times. The rearrangement joins TRBV7-2 to TRBJ1-2; D is uncertain. The V gene lost 6 bases and the J gene lost 4 bases, with 9 bases spanning the gap. There are 12 residues in the CDR3. The germline CDR1 and CDR2 sequences are SGHTA and FQGNSA. CDR3 region: CASSPESYGYTF. The CDR3 region has the DNA TGTGCCAGCAGTCCTGAGAGCTATGGCTACACCTTC.

Only a few counts were recorded for this clonotype. The DNA for the CDR3 is TGCGCCAGCAGCCGACCTGAGGGGAGAGAGACCCAGTACTTC. Its protein is CASSRPEGRETQYF. The V and J genes are TRBV5-1 and TRBJ2-5, with D perhaps assigned TRBD1 or TRBD2 (5 bases each). CDR3 length: 14 amino acids. From germline, CDR1 is SGHRS and CDR2 YFSETQ. V was trimmed by 4 bases and J by 4 bases, leaving 14 bases between them.

This clonotype was recorded at least ten times. This chain connects TRBV12-5 to TRBJ1-5, with D possibly being TRBD1 (5 bases). CDR3 size: 19 residues. Between the trimmed V and J ends, which lost 0 bases and 3 bases, there was a span of 21 bases. The germline CDR1 and CDR2 sequences are LGHNT and FRNRAP. This CDR3 reads CASGLVSPGASKVNQPQHF. CDR3 DNA: TGTGCTAGTGGTTTGGTCTCTCCCGGGGCCTCGAAGGTCAATCAGCCCCAGCATTTT.

Ten or more counts support this clonotype. CDR3 amino acids: CASADTFYEQYF. The DNA of the CDR3 is TGTGCCAGCGCGGACACCTTCTACGAGCAGTACTTC. The V call is TRBV28, the J call TRBJ2-7; D may be TRBD1 (5 bases). CDR3 length: 12 residues. Between the trimmed V and J ends, which lost 8 bases and 3 bases, there was a span of 11 bases. Germline CDR1 and CDR2: MDHEN and SYDVKM.

About this clonotype itself: A much larger clone differs by one base, so this may be a read error. This rearrangement joins TRBV20-1 to TRBJ1-1, with D unresolved. Per germline, CDR1 DFQATT and CDR2 SNEGSKA (reference sequence). This CDR3 region has 14 residues. The ends were cut back, 2 bases at V and 4 bases at J, with 14 bases in the middle. CDR3 DNA sequence: TGCAGTGCTAGATGGCAGCTAGGGAGCACTGAAGCTTTCTTT. Translated, it gives CSARWQLGSTEAFF.

This clonotype was counted only a few times. The CDR3 nucleotides read TGTGCCAGCAAAAGGGACAGGGGGAACACTGAAGCTTTCTTT. Its translation: CASKRDRGNTEAFF. The chain recombines TRBV5-8 with TRBJ1-1; 10 bases agree with TRBD1. CDR3 length: 14 residues. Per germline, CDR1 SGHTS and CDR2 YDEGEE. The V gene end was trimmed by 6 bases and the J gene end by 1 base; junction bases not matched to a gene: 3.

This clonotype was seen a few times. V gene TRBV3-1 combines with J gene TRBJ1-1; no firm D call. The V end lost 1 base, the J end lost 7 bases, and 7 bases lay between the germline ends. There are 12 residues in the CDR3. CDR1 and CDR2 (germline): LGHDT, YNNKEL (reference sequence). The CDR3 sequence: CASSQVGGEAFF. In DNA form, the CDR3 reads TGTGCCAGCAGCCAAGTCGGTGGTGAAGCTTTCTTT.

In this sample, this clonotype turned up many times. The chain has TRBV12-3 or TRBV12-4 and TRBJ1-2; D uncertain. Trimming shortened V by 2 bases and J by 8 bases, and 12 bases separated the two germline ends. This CDR3 region has 13 residues. CDR3 region: CASSLRRLVGYTF. CDR3 bases: TGTGCCAGCAGTTTACGGCGGCTTGTGGGCTACACCTTC.

This clonotype was seen a handful of times. The chain couples TRBV2 to TRBJ1-1; 10 nucleotides align to TRBD1. CDR1 is SNHLY and CDR2 is FYNNEI in the germline V gene. The CDR3 loop spans 15 amino acids. V shed 5 bases, J shed 0 bases, and the junction held 3 bases outside the gene matches. The CDR3 loop reads CASSRQGALNTEAFF. The CDR3, as DNA: TGTGCCAGCAGTCGACAGGGGGCTCTGAACACTGAAGCTTTCTTT.

This clonotype was seen only a few times. A much bigger clone sits one base away, suggesting this may be a read error. The V and J genes are TRBV28 and TRBJ2-1; D is perhaps TRBD1 (6 bases). This CDR3 is built from 16 residues. Per germline, CDR1 MDHEN and CDR2 SYDVKM. The CDR3 sequence is CASSSMGASSHNEQFF. In DNA, the CDR3 is TGTGCCAGCAGTTCGATGGGGGCGAGCTCCCACAATGAGCAGTTCTTC. The full variable domain, its missing parts supplied by reference TRBV28 and TRBJ2-1, is DVKVTQSSRYLVKRTGEKVFLECVQDMDHENMFWYRQDPGLGLRLIYFSYDVKMKEKGDIPEGYSVSREKKERFSLILESASTNQTSMYLCASSSMGASSHNEQFFGPGTRLTVL.

The table lists this clonotype with many counts. This sequence joins TRBV11-2 and TRBJ2-7, with a tentative D call TRBD2 (6 bases). The CDR3 is 13 residues long. The ends were cut back, 10 bases at V and 0 bases at J, with 13 bases in the middle. CDR1 and CDR2 (germline): SGHAT, FQNNGV. CDR3 amino acids: CATFRDFSYEQYF. CDR3 nucleotide sequence: TGTGCCACCTTTAGGGACTTCTCCTACGAGCAGTACTTC.

The CDR3 DNA reads TGCGCCAGCAGCCAAGGGGGAGGGAAATGGTACAATGAGCAGTTCTTC. This codes for CASSQGGGKWYNEQFF. The V call is TRBV4-3, the J call TRBJ2-1, with 7 bases fitting TRBD2. V shed 1 base and J 4 bases; nucleotides not matched to a gene: 7. This CDR3 region has 16 residues. Per germline, CDR1 LGHNA and CDR2 YSLEER.

This clonotype was seen more than once but under ten times. The rearrangement joins TRBV25-1 to TRBJ1-2, with D perhaps matching TRBD1 (5 bases). The CDR3 contains 11 residues. From germline, CDR1 is MGHDK and CDR2 SYGVNS. V lost 6 bases and J lost 5, with 7 bases in between. CDR3 DNA: TGTGCCAGCAGAAGGGGATATGGCTACACCTTC. This codes for CASRRGYGYTF.

The J gene is TRBJ1-1, the V gene TRBV7-2, with D possibly matching TRBD1 (5 bases). The germline CDR1 and CDR2 sequences are SGHTA and FQGNSA. The CDR3 covers 13 residues. V lost 5 bases, J lost 9 bases, and 16 bases lay in between. CDR3 region: CASSLNSGRKAFF. For the CDR3, the DNA is TGTGCCAGCAGCCTAAACTCAGGGAGAAAAGCTTTCTTT.